One and the same sample provided the 25 T cell receptor beta chains below, sequenced in a study of CD8+ T cells in alopecia areata. The sequencing template was cDNA reverse transcribed from extracted RNA. Produced via immunoSEQ multiplex PCR; TCRdb's table is partial and in-frame only. The sample yields roughly 210,000 clones, over 40% seen once. Treatment defined: oral pan-JAK inhibitor, 5-10 mg twice daily. The sample consisted of CD4+ T cells sorted from blood, taken at roughly week 36, from a patient treated with tofacitinib. Receptors originate from a human donor with alopecia areata.

The V gene is TRBV29-1, the J gene TRBJ1-1; possible D gene TRBD1, 6 bases. The CDR3 spans 11 residues. Trimming stripped 5 bases from V and 8 bases from J, with 12 bases between. Per the germline V gene, CDR1 is SQVTM and CDR2 is ANQGSEA. The CDR3 DNA sequence: TGCAGCGTTTTTACAGGGACCGAAGCTTTCTTT. This encodes CSVFTGTEAFF.

The J gene is TRBJ1-1, the V gene TRBV30; D ambiguous. The CDR3 is 13 amino acids. Germline CDR1 reads GTSNPN; CDR2 reads SVGIG (reference sequence). The ends were cut back, 2 bases at V and 4 bases at J, with 11 bases in the middle. The CDR3 is CAWSLMGGTEAFF. The CDR3 nucleotides read TGTGCCTGGAGTCTAATGGGTGGCACTGAAGCTTTCTTT.

The V and J genes are TRBV18 and TRBJ1-1; 10 bases are shared with TRBD1. Germline CDR1 KGHSH, CDR2 LQKENI. The CDR3 length is 15 residues. Trimming cost V 3 bases and J 5 bases; bases outside gene matches: 6. The CDR3 region is CASSPRQGAKTEAFF. In nucleotides, the CDR3 is TGTGCCAGCTCACCGAGACAGGGGGCGAAAACTGAAGCTTTCTTT.

A few counts support this clone. This chain connects TRBV30 to TRBJ1-1; D is uncertain. In germline, CDR1 is GTSNPN, CDR2 SVGIG (reference sequence). Trimming removed 5 bases at V and 1 base at J, with 8 bases between. CDR3 length: 12 amino acids. CDR3 DNA: TGTGCCTGGGATCGACAGAACACTGAAGCTTTCTTT. It yields the protein CAWDRQNTEAFF.

CDR3 bases: TGTGCCAGCAGCTTGTGGGGACAGGGCTACGAGCAGTACTTC. It is translated as CASSLWGQGYEQYF. The rearrangement joins TRBV5-6 to TRBJ2-7; 9 bases align to TRBD1. The CDR3 is 14 amino acids. Germline V CDR1 and CDR2: SGHDT, YYEEEE. The V gene end was trimmed by 1 base and the J gene end by 3 bases; junction bases not matched to a gene: 2.

The gene calls are TRBV7-2 and TRBJ2-7; D is perhaps TRBD2 (5 bases). The CDR3 is 15 residues long. V lost 2 bases and J lost 1, with 12 bases in between. Germline values: CDR1 SGHTA, CDR2 FQGNSA. Written as DNA, the CDR3 is TGTGCCAGCAGCTTATCGCGGGTCGAATCCTACGAGCAGTACTTC. Translated, it gives CASSLSRVESYEQYF.

This chain connects TRBV4-3 to TRBJ2-1, with 13 bases lining up with TRBD2. The J segment lost 8 bases and the V segment lost 3 bases, leaving 4 bases of the junction unmatched. The germline V gene has CDR1 LGHNA and CDR2 YSLEER. The CDR3 runs to 15 residues. This CDR3 is CASSQETSGRYEQFF. The CDR3 nucleotides are TGCGCCAGCAGCCAGGAGACTAGCGGGAGGTATGAGCAGTTCTTC.

J is TRBJ1-1 and V is TRBV9; D is uncertain. CDR3 length: 13 residues. Trimming pared 5 bases from V and 3 bases from J, leaving 11 bases between. CDR1 SGDLS and CDR2 YYNGEE come from the germline V gene. Here the CDR3 DNA reads TGTGCCAGCAGGGGTGGGAGCCACACTGAAGCTTTCTTT. This translates into CASRGGSHTEAFF.

The J gene is TRBJ2-3, the V gene TRBV15; a possible D gene is TRBD1 (5 bases). V lost 5 bases to trimming and J lost 0 bases, with 18 bases between them. The CDR3 length is 17 residues. Germline V gene lookup returns CDR1 LNHNV and CDR2 YYDKDF (reference sequence). CDR3 nucleotides: TGTGCCACCAGCCCAGGGCTGACTCGCCTTAGCACAGATACGCAGTATTTT. Its protein product is CATSPGLTRLSTDTQYF.

This clone was found a few times. This chain joins TRBV19 and TRBJ1-1; possibly TRBD1 for D (6 bases). CDR1 LNHDA and CDR2 SQIVND come from the germline V gene (reference sequence). This CDR3 is built from 13 residues. V shed 5 bases and J shed 5 bases, with 12 bases lying between them. The CDR3: CASSPYRVTEAFF. CDR3 nucleotides: TGTGCCAGTAGTCCCTACAGGGTGACTGAAGCTTTCTTT. Together with reference TRBV19 and TRBJ1-1, the CDR3 gives the full variable domain: DGGITQSPKYLFRKEGQNVTLSCEQNLNHDAMYWYRQDPGQGLRLIYYSQIVNDFQKGDIAEGYSVSREKKESFPLTVTSAQKNPTAFYLCASSPYRVTEAFFGQGTRLTVV.

This clone was picked up a small number of times. The chain couples TRBV30 to TRBJ2-4; TRBD1 agrees at 7 bases. Germline V CDR1 and CDR2: GTSNPN, SVGIG (reference sequence). The CDR3 loop spans 16 amino acids. With 2 bases clipped from V and 2 bases from J, the junction kept 9 bases outside the gene matches. CDR3 in amino acids: CAWSSGQASSKNIQYF. The CDR3 DNA reads TGTGCCTGGAGTTCCGGACAGGCGAGTTCCAAAAACATTCAGTACTTC.

The J gene is TRBJ2-3, the V gene TRBV11-2; 8 positions match TRBD2. The CDR3 has 16 amino acids. CDR1 and CDR2 (germline): SGHAT, FQNNGV. V lost 4 bases to trimming and J lost 1 base; unmatched junction nucleotides: 7. DNA for the CDR3: TGTGCCAGCAGCTCGAGACTAGCGAGTGGCACAGATACGCAGTATTTT. It translates to CASSSRLASGTDTQYF.

The rearrangement joins TRBV29-1 to TRBJ2-7; D is tentatively TRBD1 or TRBD2 (6 bases each). The CDR3 is 11 amino acids. The V and J ends lost 5 bases and 5 bases respectively, with 10 bases between them. Germline CDR1 and CDR2: SQVTM and ANQGSEA. The CDR3 is CSVFGGHEQYF. For the CDR3, the DNA is TGCAGCGTTTTTGGGGGGCACGAGCAGTACTTC.

V and J are TRBV7-3 and TRBJ2-5; D gene unclear. Trimming removed 11 bases from V and 4 bases from J, with 11 bases in between. The CDR3 loop spans 11 amino acids. Germline CDR1 is SGHTA and CDR2 is FQGTGA. Here the CDR3 reads CASDPRETQYF. The CDR3 DNA sequence: TGTGCCTCGGATCCCCGAGAGACCCAGTACTTC.

The gene calls are TRBV18 and TRBJ2-7; D gene uncertain. The ends were cut back, 3 bases at V and 0 bases at J, with 9 bases in the middle. The CDR3 spans 14 residues. CDR1 and CDR2 (germline): KGHSH, LQKENI. CDR3 region: CASSPEQVSYEQYF. Here the CDR3 DNA reads TGTGCCAGCTCACCGGAGCAAGTCTCCTACGAGCAGTACTTC.

The chain employs TRBV5-6 and TRBJ2-7; D perhaps matches TRBD2 (5 bases). The V gene's germline CDR1 is SGHDT and CDR2 YYEEEE. The CDR3 contains 15 residues. The germline V and J ends were trimmed by 4 bases and 3 bases, with 17 bases remaining between them. The CDR3 sequence is CASSPPEGVFYEQYF. CDR3 DNA: TGTGCCAGCAGCCCGCCCGAGGGAGTGTTCTACGAGCAGTACTTC.

This clone occurred once. This chain joins TRBV28 and TRBJ2-7, with D hard to call. From germline, CDR1 is MDHEN and CDR2 SYDVKM. This CDR3 region has 11 residues. Trimming stripped 2 bases from V and 5 bases from J, with 4 bases between. CDR3 region: CASSLKDEQYF. As DNA, the CDR3 is TGTGCCAGCAGTTTAAAGGACGAGCAGTACTTC.

This chain uses TRBV30 with TRBJ1-2; D remains unclear. Germline V gene sequence: CDR1 GTSNPN, CDR2 SVGIG (reference sequence). The CDR3 covers 12 residues. Trimming removed 4 bases from V and 8 bases from J, with 14 bases in between. Here the CDR3 DNA reads TGTGCCTGGACCCAGACCGCCTCGGGCTACACCTTC. Translation: CAWTQTASGYTF. Together with reference TRBV30 and TRBJ1-2, the CDR3 gives the full variable domain: SQTIHQWPATLVQPVGSPLSLECTVEGTSNPNLYWYRQAAGRGLQLLFYSVGIGQISSEVPQNLSASRPQDRQFILSSKKLLLSDSGFYLCAWTQTASGYTFGSGTRLTVV.

This clone showed up just a few times. This sequence joins TRBV14 and TRBJ2-5; D ambiguous. Germline V CDR1 and CDR2: SGHDN, FVKESK. The CDR3 is 16 residues long. V dropped 0 bases and J dropped 1 base, with 12 bases sitting between them. In DNA form, the CDR3 reads TGTGCCAGCAGCCAAGACAGGCGCAGACTCCAAGAGACCCAGTACTTC. Translated, it gives CASSQDRRRLQETQYF.

This clone was seen only a few times. The chain recombines TRBV5-4 with TRBJ1-1; 7 bases are shared with TRBD1. There are 14 residues in the CDR3. V was clipped by 5 bases and J by 1 base; unmatched bases: 5. Germline CDR1 SGHNT, CDR2 YYREEE (reference sequence). The CDR3 loop is CASRLDRKNTEAFF. As DNA, the CDR3 is TGTGCCAGCAGGCTGGACAGGAAGAACACTGAAGCTTTCTTT.

The chain has TRBV30 and TRBJ2-5; 9 nucleotides line up with TRBD1. The CDR3 has 15 residues. The germline V gene encodes CDR1 GTSNPN and CDR2 SVGIG (reference sequence). The V segment lost 3 bases and the J segment 5 bases; nucleotides outside the gene matches: 10. This chain's CDR3 is CAWRGGQGNSETQYF. DNA for the CDR3: TGTGCCTGGAGAGGGGGACAGGGTAATTCGGAGACCCAGTACTTC.

This chain joins TRBV6-5 and TRBJ1-4; 8 bases align to TRBD1. The CDR3 runs 15 residues. Germline V gene lookup returns CDR1 MNHEY and CDR2 SVGAGI. V was clipped by 4 bases and J by 0 bases; unmatched bases: 1. CDR3 amino acids: CASSSDRATNEKLFF. CDR3 DNA sequence: TGTGCCAGCAGTTCGGACAGGGCAACTAATGAAAAACTGTTTTTT.

This clone was seen more than once but under ten times. V and J are TRBV9 and TRBJ2-7, with unresolved D. Germline V gene sequence: CDR1 SGDLS, CDR2 YYNGEE. Trimming stripped 1 base from V and 6 bases from J, with 14 bases between. The CDR3 length is 14 residues. The CDR3 DNA follows: TGTGCCAGCAGCGTACTTTCGAACCTCGGCGAGCAGTACTTC. Protein product: CASSVLSNLGEQYF.

This chain connects TRBV15 to TRBJ2-7; TRBD1 matches at 8 bases. The CDR3 is 15 amino acids. Per the germline V gene, CDR1 is LNHNV and CDR2 is YYDKDF (reference sequence). V was pared by 0 bases and J by 2 bases, with 3 bases of the junction left unmatched. CDR3 sequence: CATSRDAGQAYEQYF. The CDR3 nucleotides are TGTGCCACCAGCAGAGATGCGGGACAGGCCTACGAGCAGTACTTC.

This clone appeared a few times. V and J are TRBV11-2 and TRBJ1-1; no clear D gene. The CDR3 length is 13 residues. V was shortened by 2 bases and J by 0 bases, with 4 bases between the two germline ends. Germline lookup yields CDR1 SGHAT and CDR2 FQNNGV. The chain's CDR3 is CASSLILNTEAFF. The CDR3 bases are TGTGCCAGCAGCTTAATACTGAACACTGAAGCTTTCTTT.